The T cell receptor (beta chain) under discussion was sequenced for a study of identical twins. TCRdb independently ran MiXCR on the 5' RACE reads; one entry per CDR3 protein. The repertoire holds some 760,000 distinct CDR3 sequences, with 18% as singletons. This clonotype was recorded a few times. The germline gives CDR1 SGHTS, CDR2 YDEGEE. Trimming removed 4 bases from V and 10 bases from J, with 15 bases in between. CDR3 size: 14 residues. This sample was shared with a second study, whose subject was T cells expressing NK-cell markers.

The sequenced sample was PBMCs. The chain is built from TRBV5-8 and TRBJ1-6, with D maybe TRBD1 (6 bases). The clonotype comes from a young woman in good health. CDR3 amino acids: CASSPGGAWSPLHF. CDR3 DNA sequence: TGTGCCAGCAGCCCGGGGGGGGCTTGGTCACCCCTCCACTTT.